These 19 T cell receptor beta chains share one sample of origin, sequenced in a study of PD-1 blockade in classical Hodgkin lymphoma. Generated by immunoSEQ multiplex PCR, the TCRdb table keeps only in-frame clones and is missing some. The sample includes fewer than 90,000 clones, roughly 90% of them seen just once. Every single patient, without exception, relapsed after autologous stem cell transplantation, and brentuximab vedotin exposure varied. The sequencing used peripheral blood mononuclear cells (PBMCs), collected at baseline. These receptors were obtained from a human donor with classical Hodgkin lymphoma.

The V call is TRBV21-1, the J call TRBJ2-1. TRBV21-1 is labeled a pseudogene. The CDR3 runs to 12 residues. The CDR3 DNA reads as TGTGCCAGCAGCCTTGGACGTAATGAGCAGTTCTTC. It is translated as CASSLGRNEQFF.

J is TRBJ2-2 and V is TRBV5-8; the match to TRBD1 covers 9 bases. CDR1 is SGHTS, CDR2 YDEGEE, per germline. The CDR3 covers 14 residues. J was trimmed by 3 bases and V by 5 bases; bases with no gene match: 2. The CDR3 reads CASRQGAYTGELFF. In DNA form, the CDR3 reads TGTGCCAGCAGACAGGGGGCTTACACCGGGGAGCTGTTTTTT. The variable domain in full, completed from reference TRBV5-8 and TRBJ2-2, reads EAGVTQSPTHLIKTRGQQATLRCSPISGHTSVYWYQQALGLGLQFLLWYDEGEERNRGNFPPRFSGRQFPNYSSELNVNALELEDSALYLCASRQGAYTGELFFGEGSRLTVL.

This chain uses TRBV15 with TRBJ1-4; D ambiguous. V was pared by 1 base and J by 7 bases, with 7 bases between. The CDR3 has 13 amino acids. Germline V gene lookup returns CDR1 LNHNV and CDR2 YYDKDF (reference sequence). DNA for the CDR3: TGTGCCACCAGCAGAGCCAAATCTGAAAAACTGTTTTTT. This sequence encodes CATSRAKSEKLFF.

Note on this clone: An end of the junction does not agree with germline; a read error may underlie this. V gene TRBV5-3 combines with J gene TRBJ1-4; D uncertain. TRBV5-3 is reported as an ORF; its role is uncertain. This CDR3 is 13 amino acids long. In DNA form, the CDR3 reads TGTGCCAGCAGCTTGGCACAGACCGCAAAACTGTTTTTT. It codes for CASSLAQTAKLFF.

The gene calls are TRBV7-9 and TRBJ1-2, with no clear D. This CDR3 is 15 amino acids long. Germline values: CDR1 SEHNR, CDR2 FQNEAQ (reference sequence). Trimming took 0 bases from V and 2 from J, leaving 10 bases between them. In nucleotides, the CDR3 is TGTGCCAGCAGCTTAGCGCCGGCGGAAAACTATGGCTACACCTTC. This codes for CASSLAPAENYGYTF.

The CDR3 here is CASSKTSGRSVDTQYF. As DNA, the CDR3 is TGTGCCAGCAGCAAGACTAGCGGGAGGTCGGTAGATACGCAGTATTTT. V usage is TRBV7-9 and J usage is TRBJ2-3, with 13 bases aligning to TRBD2. The CDR3 totals 16 residues. Looked up from germline, CDR1 is SEHNR and CDR2 is FQNEAQ (reference sequence). Trimming took 5 bases from V and 5 from J; bases not matched to a gene: 7.

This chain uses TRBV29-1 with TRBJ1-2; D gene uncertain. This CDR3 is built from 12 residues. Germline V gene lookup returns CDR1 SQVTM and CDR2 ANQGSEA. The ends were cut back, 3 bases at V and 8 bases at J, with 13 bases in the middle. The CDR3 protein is CSVEDGRSGYTF. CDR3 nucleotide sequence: TGCAGCGTTGAGGATGGCCGATCGGGCTACACCTTC.

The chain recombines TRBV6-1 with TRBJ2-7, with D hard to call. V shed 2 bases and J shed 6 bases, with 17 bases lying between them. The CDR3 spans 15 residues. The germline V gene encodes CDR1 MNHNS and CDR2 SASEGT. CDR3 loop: CASSEKWVEPCEQYF. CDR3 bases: TGTGCCAGCAGTGAAAAATGGGTTGAGCCCTGCGAGCAGTACTTC.

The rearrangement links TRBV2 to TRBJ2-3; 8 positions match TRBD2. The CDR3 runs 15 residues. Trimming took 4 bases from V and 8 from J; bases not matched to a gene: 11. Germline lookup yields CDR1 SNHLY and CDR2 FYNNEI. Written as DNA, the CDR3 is TGTGCCAGCAGTGTAGGAAGCGGGAGTAAGGTTACGCAGTATTTT. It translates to CASSVGSGSKVTQYF.

CDR3 DNA: TGTGCCAGCAGTCCGACAGGGTCTATGGGTGAGCAGTTCTTC. Amino acids: CASSPTGSMGEQFF. This chain joins TRBV6-4 and TRBJ2-1; 7 positions match TRBD1. The length of the CDR3 is 14 residues. Trimming at V came to 5 bases and at J to 9 bases, leaving 10 bases not matched to a gene. Germline values: CDR1 MRHNA, CDR2 SNTAGT.

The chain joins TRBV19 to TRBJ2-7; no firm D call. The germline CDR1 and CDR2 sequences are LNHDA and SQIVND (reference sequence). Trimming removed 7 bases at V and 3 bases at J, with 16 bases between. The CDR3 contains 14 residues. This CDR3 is CASTPWGKDYEQYF. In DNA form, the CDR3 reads TGTGCCAGTACCCCGTGGGGAAAAGACTACGAGCAGTACTTC.

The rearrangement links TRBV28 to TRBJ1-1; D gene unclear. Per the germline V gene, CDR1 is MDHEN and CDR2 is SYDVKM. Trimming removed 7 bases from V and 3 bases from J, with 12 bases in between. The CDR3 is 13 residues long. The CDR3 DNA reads TGTGCCAGCATCCAACCGGCAGACACTGAAGCTTTCTTT. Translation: CASIQPADTEAFF.

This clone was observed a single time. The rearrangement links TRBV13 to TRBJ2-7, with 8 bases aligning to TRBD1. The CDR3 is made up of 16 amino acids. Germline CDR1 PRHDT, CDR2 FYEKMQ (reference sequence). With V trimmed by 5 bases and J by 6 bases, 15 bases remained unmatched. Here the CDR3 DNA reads TGTGCCAGCAGCCCGCCGAGGGACAGGTCATTGGCCGAGCAGTACTTC. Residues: CASSPPRDRSLAEQYF.

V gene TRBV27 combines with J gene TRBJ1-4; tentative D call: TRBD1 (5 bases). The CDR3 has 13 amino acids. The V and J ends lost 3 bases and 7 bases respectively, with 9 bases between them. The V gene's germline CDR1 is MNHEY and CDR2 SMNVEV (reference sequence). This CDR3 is CASSFPGGEKLFF. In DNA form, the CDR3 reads TGTGCCAGCAGTTTTCCCGGGGGTGAAAAACTGTTTTTT.

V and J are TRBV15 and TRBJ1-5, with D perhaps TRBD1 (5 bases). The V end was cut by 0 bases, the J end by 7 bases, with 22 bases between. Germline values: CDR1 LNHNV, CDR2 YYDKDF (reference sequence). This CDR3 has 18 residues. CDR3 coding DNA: TGTGCCACCAGCAGAGATACCCTCGACAGTCGGGTCAGGCAGCCCCAGCATTTT. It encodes CATSRDTLDSRVRQPQHF.

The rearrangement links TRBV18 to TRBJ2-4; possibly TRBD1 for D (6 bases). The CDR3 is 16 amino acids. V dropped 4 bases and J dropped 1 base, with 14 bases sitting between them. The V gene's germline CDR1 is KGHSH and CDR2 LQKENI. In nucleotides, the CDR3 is TGTGCCAGCTCACTGGCCGCGCAGGGGGCCAAAAACATTCAGTACTTC. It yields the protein CASSLAAQGAKNIQYF.

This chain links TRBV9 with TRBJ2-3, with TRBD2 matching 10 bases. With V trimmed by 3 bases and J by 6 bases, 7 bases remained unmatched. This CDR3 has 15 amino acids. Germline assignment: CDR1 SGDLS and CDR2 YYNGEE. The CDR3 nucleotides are TGTGCCAGCAGCGCTACTAGCGGGATCCCCGATACGCAGTATTTT. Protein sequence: CASSATSGIPDTQYF.

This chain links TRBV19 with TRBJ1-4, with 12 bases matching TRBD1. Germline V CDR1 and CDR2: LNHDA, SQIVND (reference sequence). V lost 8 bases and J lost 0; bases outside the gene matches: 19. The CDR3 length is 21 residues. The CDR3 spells CASGSGTGGRFIPATNEKLFF. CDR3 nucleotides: TGTGCCAGTGGAAGCGGGACAGGGGGCCGCTTCATCCCTGCAACTAATGAAAAACTGTTTTTT. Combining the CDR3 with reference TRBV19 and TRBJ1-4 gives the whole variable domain DGGITQSPKYLFRKEGQNVTLSCEQNLNHDAMYWYRQDPGQGLRLIYYSQIVNDFQKGDIAEGYSVSREKKESFPLTVTSAQKNPTAFYLCASGSGTGGRFIPATNEKLFFGSGTQLSVL.

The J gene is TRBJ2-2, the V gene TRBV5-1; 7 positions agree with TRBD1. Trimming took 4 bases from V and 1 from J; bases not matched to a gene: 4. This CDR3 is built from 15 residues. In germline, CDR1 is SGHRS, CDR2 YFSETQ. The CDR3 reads CASSQTGENTGELFF. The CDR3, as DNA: TGCGCCAGCAGCCAAACAGGGGAGAACACCGGGGAGCTGTTTTTT. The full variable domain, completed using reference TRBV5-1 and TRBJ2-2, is KAGVTQTPRYLIKTRGQQVTLSCSPISGHRSVSWYQQTPGQGLQFLFEYFSETQRNKGNFPGRFSGRQFSNSRSEMNVSTLELGDSALYLCASSQTGENTGELFFGEGSRLTVL.